The sequence of this T cell receptor (beta chain) was determined in a study of cytomegalovirus exposure and HLA in healthy donors. In germline, CDR1 is SGDLS, CDR2 YYNGEE. This CDR3 is built from 19 residues. The ends lost 4 bases at V and 0 bases at J; junction bases unmatched: 11. Study-level results: Per a prior analysis, the majority of TCR beta V segments were productive roughly 87% or roughly 30% of the time.

With respect to this clone: Its cognate antigen is unknown.

Primers for the PCR totalled 60 Vbeta and 13 Jbeta. Sequencing was performed with immunoSEQ multiplex PCR; in TCRdb, only in-frame clones are kept and a portion is missing. The sample totals roughly 27,000 clones. Sequenced: PBMCs. The chain is built from TRBV9 and TRBJ2-6, with 9 bases identical to TRBD1. The TCR sequence derives from a young man in good health and CMV-seronegative. CDR3 sequence reads: CASSSSGTGPNSGANVLTF. Written as DNA, the CDR3 is TGTGCCAGCAGCTCCTCCGGGACAGGGCCAAACTCTGGGGCCAACGTCCTGACTTTC.